The next 4 T cell receptor beta chains were all read from a single sample in a study of CD8+ T cells in alopecia areata. RNA was extracted and reverse transcribed into cDNA as the sequencing template. The repertoire was sequenced with immunoSEQ multiplex PCR; TCRdb's copy has only in-frame clones and lacks some. The table records about 140,000 clones, 50% to 65% of them present only once. The specimen sequenced was CD4+ T cells sorted from blood. The receptors originated from a human donor in good health.

This rearrangement joins TRBV9 to TRBJ2-7; 9 bases map to TRBD1. The CDR3 is 17 amino acids. With 0 bases clipped from V and 5 bases from J, the junction kept 12 bases outside the gene matches. CDR1 and CDR2 from the germline V gene are SGDLS and YYNGEE. The DNA for the CDR3 is TGTGCCAGCAGCGTAGATCCGGGACAGGGAGTGTCCCACGAGCAGTACTTC. Protein: CASSVDPGQGVSHEQYF.

The gene calls are TRBV15 and TRBJ2-7; 9 nucleotides line up with TRBD1. The CDR3 consists of 14 residues. CDR1 and CDR2 (germline): LNHNV, YYDKDF (reference sequence). With V trimmed by 5 bases and J by 6 bases, 8 bases remained unmatched. CDR3 sequence: CATSPKTGGAEQYF. DNA for the CDR3: TGTGCCACCAGCCCTAAAACAGGGGGCGCCGAGCAGTACTTC. Combining the CDR3 with reference TRBV15 and TRBJ2-7 gives the whole variable domain DAMVIQNPRYQVTQFGKPVTLSCSQTLNHNVMYWYQQKSSQAPKLLFHYYDKDFNNEADTPDNFQSRRPNTSFCFLDIRSPGLGDTAMYLCATSPKTGGAEQYFGPGTRLTVT.

CDR3 DNA: TGCGCCAGCAGCCAAGCAGGGAGTCAGCCCCAGCATTTT. This encodes CASSQAGSQPQHF. The chain is built from TRBV4-1 and TRBJ1-5; D may be TRBD1 (5 bases). Deletions cut 1 base from V and 6 bases from J, with 7 bases between. The CDR3 contains 13 residues. CDR1 is MGHRA, CDR2 YSYEKL, per germline.

The rearrangement links TRBV29-1 to TRBJ2-7; 9 nucleotides agree with TRBD1. The CDR3 totals 13 residues. V lost 5 bases and J lost 4; bases outside the gene matches: 6. Germline V gives CDR1 SQVTM, CDR2 ANQGSEA. The CDR3 DNA follows: TGCAGCGTTCCGGGACAGGGATTATACGAGCAGTACTTC. It translates to CSVPGQGLYEQYF.